The rows below give T cell receptor beta chains drawn from one sample of a study of blood T cell repertoires in COVID-19. The data were produced by immunoSEQ multiplex PCR, yet TCRdb's version contains in-frame clones alone and is incomplete. Among just under 150,000 clones, approximately 89% were seen once, and the ten largest hold roughly 1.5%. The material sequenced was peripheral blood. The receptors originated from a human donor in a cohort sampled during active COVID-19. Both conserved end residues are part of each CDR3. The D gene is left open where the match is weak. Clone sizes are given selectively: once, few, many, or a class where the clone is expanded.

>TRBV27|-|TRBJ1-5|-
CASHPHRNSNQPQHF
TGTGCCAGCCACCCCCACAGAAATAGCAATCAGCCCCAGCATTTT
>TRBV19|TRBD1|TRBJ2-3|-
CAVSSSDRVPDTQYF
TGTGCCGTTAGTTCGTCGGACAGGGTACCAGATACGCAGTATTTT
>TRBV7-8|-|TRBJ1-1|-
CASTVKGTSITNTEAFF
TGTGCCAGCACCGTCAAAGGGACATCTATAACGAACACTGAAGCTTTCTTT
>TRBV9|-|TRBJ2-1|-
CASSVGSGGPNSYNEQFF
TGTGCCAGCAGCGTGGGTAGTGGGGGCCCCAACTCCTACAATGAGCAGTTCTTC
>TRBV27|-|TRBJ1-2|once
CASSLGGAYGYTF
TGTGCCAGCAGCTTAGGGGGGGCCTATGGCTACACCTTC
>TRBV9|TRBD1|TRBJ2-7|-
CASSPTGTYEQYF
TGTGCCAGCAGCCCGACAGGGACCTACGAGCAGTACTTC
>TRBV18|-|TRBJ1-1|once
CASSPGRRSSYEAFF
TGTGCCAGCTCACCAGGACGGAGGTCGTCGTATGAAGCTTTCTTT
>TRBV7-2|-|TRBJ1-1|once
CASSLTVDTEAFF
TGTGCCAGCAGCTTAACTGTGGACACTGAAGCTTTCTTT
>TRBV9|TRBD1|TRBJ1-1|-
CASSSWTGGTEAFF
TGTGCCAGCAGCTCATGGACAGGGGGCACTGAAGCTTTCTTT
>TRBV5-1|TRBD1|TRBJ2-3|-
CASSPFRGPSAQYF
TGCGCCAGCAGCCCTTTCAGGGGGCCATCGGCGCAGTATTTT
>TRBV5-6|-|TRBJ2-7|-
CASILGGDSYEQYF
TGTGCCAGCATCCTTGGTGGAGACTCCTACGAGCAGTACTTC
>TRBV13|TRBD1|TRBJ1-5|few
CASSLSSQGGLVGQHF
TGTGCCAGCAGCCTTTCGTCACAGGGGGGTCTTGTGGGCCAGCATTTT
>TRBV6-5|TRBD2|TRBJ2-3|-
CASSYGTSGAWDTQYF
TGTGCCAGCAGTTACGGGACTAGCGGGGCTTGGGATACGCAGTATTTT
>TRBV6-5|-|TRBJ1-4|-
CASSYGHATNEKLFF
TGTGCCAGCAGTTACGGACACGCAACTAATGAAAAACTGTTTTTT
>TRBV5-4|-|TRBJ1-1|-
CASSLLIVRQENTEAFF
TGTGCCAGCAGCTTGCTTATTGTTAGGCAGGAGAACACTGAAGCTTTCTTT
>TRBV10-3|-|TRBJ1-3|-
CAISERGGIAGNTIYF
TGTGCCATCAGTGAGCGGGGAGGAATAGCTGGAAACACCATATATTTT
>TRBV9|TRBD1|TRBJ2-5|once
CASSLGTVQETQYF
TGTGCCAGCAGCCTAGGGACAGTCCAAGAGACCCAGTACTTC
>TRBV7-9|TRBD1|TRBJ2-2|-
CASSLESTGDTGELFF
TGTGCCAGCAGCCTAGAGTCTACAGGGGACACCGGGGAGCTGTTTTTT
>TRBV30|TRBD1|TRBJ1-2|-
CAWGTGENYGYTF
TGTGCCTGGGGGACAGGCGAAAACTATGGCTACACCTTC
>TRBV12-3/TRBV12-4|-|TRBJ2-3|-
CASEPRGTDTQYF
TGTGCCAGCGAGCCGCGCGGCACAGATACGCAGTATTTT
>TRBV19|TRBD1|TRBJ2-7|-
CASSGGTGDHEQYF
TGTGCCAGTAGTGGCGGGACAGGGGACCACGAGCAGTACTTC
>TRBV27|-|TRBJ1-5|-
CASSLSVNQPQHF
TGTGCCAGCAGTTTATCCGTTAATCAGCCCCAGCATTTT
>TRBV10-3|-|TRBJ2-3|-
CAISESTTVIPTDTQYF
TGTGCCATCAGTGAGTCGACAACTGTAATCCCCACAGATACGCAGTATTTT
>TRBV12-3/TRBV12-4|TRBD1|TRBJ1-2|few
CASSLSRTGRYTF
TGTGCCAGCAGTTTAAGCCGGACAGGGCGCTACACCTTC
>TRBV4-1|-|TRBJ1-2|-
CASSHQFWTETRYGYTF
TGCGCCAGCAGCCACCAATTCTGGACAGAAACGAGGTATGGCTACACCTTC
>TRBV5-6|-|TRBJ2-5|-
CASSLRSSRAQYF
TGTGCCAGCAGCTTAAGGTCCTCCAGGGCCCAGTACTTC
>TRBV6-5|TRBD1|TRBJ1-2|-
CASSPQGSYGYTF
TGTGCCAGCAGCCCACAGGGGAGCTATGGCTACACCTTC
>TRBV19|TRBD1|TRBJ2-7|-
CASSTNLGQGSSYEQYF
TGTGCCAGTAGTACCAACCTGGGACAGGGAAGCTCCTACGAGCAGTACTTC
>TRBV5-7|-|TRBJ2-1|-
CASSLDRSSYNEQFF
TGTGCCAGCAGCTTGGACAGGAGCTCCTACAATGAGCAGTTCTTC
>TRBV5-4|-|TRBJ1-6|-
CASSLGPGSPLHF
TGTGCCAGCAGCTTGGGCCCGGGTTCACCCCTCCACTTT
>TRBV27|-|TRBJ1-2|few
CASSLQARGNYGYTF
TGTGCCAGCAGTTTACAAGCCAGAGGGAACTATGGCTACACCTTC
>TRBV4-1|TRBD2|TRBJ2-7|-
CASSHTSGAYEQYF
TGCGCCAGCAGCCACACTAGCGGGGCCTACGAGCAGTACTTC
>TRBV5-1|-|TRBJ2-1|once
CASSLGLYNEQFF
TGCGCCAGCAGCTTGGGACTGTACAATGAGCAGTTCTTC
>TRBV7-2|TRBD1|TRBJ2-2|-
CASSIRQGADTGELFF
TGTGCCAGCAGCATACGACAGGGGGCGGACACCGGGGAGCTGTTTTTT
>TRBV4-3|-|TRBJ1-5|-
CASSQDVAGRNQPQHF
TGCGCCAGCAGCCAAGACGTCGCAGGTAGGAATCAGCCCCAGCATTTT
>TRBV15|-|TRBJ1-5|-
CATRGHRLGNQPQHF
TGTGCCACCAGGGGACACCGCCTAGGGAATCAGCCCCAGCATTTT
>TRBV4-1|-|TRBJ2-5|-
CASSQAGQKETQYF
TGCGCCAGCAGCCAAGCTGGACAGAAAGAGACCCAGTACTTC